This T cell receptor beta chain was identified in a study of cytomegalovirus exposure and HLA in healthy donors. Looking at the study overall: Earlier sequencing of some 180 million T cells yielded 120 million or so unique TCR beta sequences.

With regard to this clone: The antigen remains unidentified.

Per the germline V gene, CDR1 is ENHRY and CDR2 is SYGVKD. V lost 3 bases, J lost 4 bases, and 9 bases lay in between. CDR3 length: 13 residues. Researchers ran the PCR with 60 Vbeta and 13 Jbeta primers. Repertoires were generated with immunoSEQ multiplex PCR, while TCRdb's copy carries only in-frame clones and drops some. The table shows a few hundred thousand clones, with approximately 79% occurring only once. Study findings and constraints: Overall, roughly 160 TCR beta chains were annotated as cytomegalovirus-associated. Apparent HLA restriction characterized most CMV-associated TCR beta chains in a later analysis. Many donors shared some public TCRs, even though most TCR sequences were rare.

Material for sequencing was PBMCs. The rearrangement links TRBV10-3 to TRBJ2-5, with a possible D match to TRBD2 (6 bases). This TCR was sampled from a girl aged 2 to 10 in good health and CMV-seronegative. The CDR3 DNA reads as TGTGCCATCAGTGACGGGGGTGTAGAGACCCAGTACTTC. Translation gives CAISDGGVETQYF.